This T cell receptor (beta chain) was identified in a study of CD8 T cells in ankylosing spondylitis. As to this clonotype: Its antigen is not identified.

Using its own MiXCR run on the 5' RACE reads, TCRdb lists one record per CDR3 protein. This table holds just under 550,000 distinct CDR3 sequences, approximately 12% found once. General observations from the study: Disease-linked clones had a CD8+ phenotype and relatively low frequency in peripheral blood. It appeared that ankylosing spondylitis blood was characterized by a TCR beta motif of fewer than 10 highly homologous variants.

Germline lookup yields CDR1 SGHVS and CDR2 FNYEAQ. The V end was cut by 4 bases, the J end by 1 base, with 13 bases between. This CDR3 comprises 15 residues. The chain carries TRBV7-6 and TRBJ1-1; D is possibly TRBD1 (6 bases). The sequenced sample was blood, either unsorted or a sorted T cell fraction (not recorded which). The clonotype was recovered from a male donor with ankylosing spondylitis. In nucleotides, the CDR3 is TGTGCCAGCAGCTCCCTGGACAGTGAGAACACTGAAGCTTTCTTT. The encoded protein is CASSSLDSENTEAFF.